What follows are 12 T cell receptor beta chains derived from one specimen sequenced in a study of beta chain features in type 1 diabetes (dated by TCRdb to the late 2010s). The full study reports these points: In all four CD4+ subsets, TCRB CDR3 length was moderately but significantly shorter in type 1 diabetes patients.

Their antigens are not known. Libraries were prepared through the immunoSEQ multiplex PCR assay. All of the isolated RNA was reverse transcribed with the High Capacity cDNA Reverse Transcription Kit, so expressed TCRB transcripts were sequenced. This immuneACCESS table, as held by TCRdb, lists in-frame sequences with V and J called but not all clones. Of the missing ones, under half trace to an unresolved V gene in checked studies; the others have no known cause. In all, the sample holds hundreds of thousands of clones, and 13% of those were seen once. The ten largest clonotypes hold approximately 0.02% of the sample. The sample comprised naive CD4+ T cells from blood. Reading the label with the study, this specimen's cell subset or site is: true naive CD4+ T cells. The receptors originated from a man younger than 30 with type 1 diabetes.

This clone was found many times. The rearrangement uses TRBV28 and TRBJ2-7; 11 bases map to TRBD2. The V and J ends lost 5 bases and 1 base, in that order; junction bases with no gene match: 1. The CDR3 sequence is 14 residues long. CDR1 MDHEN and CDR2 SYDVKM come from the germline V gene. CDR3 region: CASSGTSGSYEQYF. For the CDR3, the DNA is TGTGCCAGCAGTGGGACTAGCGGATCCTACGAGCAGTACTTC.

The chain carries TRBV5-4 and TRBJ2-7; weak D call: TRBD1 (5 bases). The germline V gene has CDR1 SGHNT and CDR2 YYREEE (reference sequence). Trimming pared 1 base from V and 5 bases from J, leaving 10 bases between. The CDR3 runs to 13 residues. The chain's CDR3 is CASSLQGIDEQYF. The CDR3 bases are TGTGCCAGCAGCTTGCAGGGTATAGACGAGCAGTACTTC. The whole variable domain, filled in from reference TRBV5-4 and TRBJ2-7, reads ETGVTQSPTHLIKTRGQQVTLRCSSQSGHNTVSWYQQALGQGPQFIFQYYREEENGRGNFPPRFSGLQFPNYSSELNVNALELDDSALYLCASSLQGIDEQYFGPGTRLTVT.

This clone occurred a few times. The chain combines TRBV18 with TRBJ2-1, with 8 bases that match TRBD1. Germline loops: CDR1 KGHSH, CDR2 LQKENI. Trimming at V came to 4 bases and at J to 7 bases, leaving 9 bases not matched to a gene. The CDR3 is 15 residues long. CDR3 amino acids: CASSLGRQGTNEQFF. The CDR3 DNA follows: TGTGCCAGCTCACTCGGGAGACAGGGGACGAATGAGCAGTTCTTC.

This clone appeared a few times. The chain employs TRBV13 and TRBJ2-5, with D perhaps matching TRBD2 (5 bases). This CDR3 contains 14 residues. Trimming left V 0 bases short and J 1 base short, with 6 bases between. Germline loops: CDR1 PRHDT, CDR2 FYEKMQ (reference sequence). In DNA, the CDR3 is TGTGCCAGCAGCTTAGGCGGGATCCAAGAGACCCAGTACTTC. Translation gives CASSLGGIQETQYF.

The V gene is TRBV5-1, the J gene TRBJ2-5, with D unresolved. The germline V and J ends were trimmed by 0 bases and 2 bases, with 5 bases remaining between them. Germline loops: CDR1 SGHRS, CDR2 YFSETQ. The CDR3 extends over 13 amino acids. The CDR3 reads CASSLVPQETQYF. The CDR3 coding sequence is TGCGCCAGCAGCTTGGTGCCTCAAGAGACCCAGTACTTC.

This clone was detected only a few times. The V call is TRBV4-1, the J call TRBJ2-1; no reliable D call. Germline V gene data show CDR1 as MGHRA and CDR2 as YSYEKL. The CDR3 totals 12 residues. V lost 0 bases and J 14 bases, leaving 11 bases between the germline ends. CDR3 DNA: TGCGCCAGCAGCCAAGAGGGCCCTGTGAAGTTCTTC. Translated: CASSQEGPVKFF.

This clone occurred a few times. The sample contains more than one DNA sequence encoding this CDR3. J is TRBJ2-7 and V is TRBV11-3; no definite D call. From germline, CDR1 is SGHNT and CDR2 YENEEA. Deletions cut 0 bases from V and 3 bases from J, with 0 bases between. The CDR3 covers 11 residues. The CDR3: CASSLDYEQYF. The CDR3, as DNA: TGTGCCAGCAGCTTAGACTACGAGCAGTACTTC.

The CDR3 sequence is CASSLGSSSYEQYF. In nucleotides, the CDR3 is TGCGCCAGCAGCTTGGGGTCCAGTTCCTACGAGCAGTACTTC. The rearrangement uses TRBV5-1 and TRBJ2-7; no clear D. V lost 0 bases and J lost 1, with 8 bases in between. The CDR3 spans 14 residues. The germline gives CDR1 SGHRS, CDR2 YFSETQ.

The rearrangement joins TRBV5-8 to TRBJ2-3; weak D call: TRBD1 (5 bases). The germline V gene encodes CDR1 SGHTS and CDR2 YDEGEE. Trimming removed 6 bases at V and 2 bases at J, with 10 bases between. The CDR3 is made up of 13 amino acids. CDR3 sequence reads: CASTDRATDTQYF. The DNA of the CDR3 is TGTGCCAGCACCGACAGAGCCACAGATACGCAGTATTTT. The variable domain in full, with the rest retrieved from reference TRBV5-8 and TRBJ2-3, is EAGVTQSPTHLIKTRGQQATLRCSPISGHTSVYWYQQALGLGLQFLLWYDEGEERNRGNFPPRFSGRQFPNYSSELNVNALELEDSALYLCASTDRATDTQYFGPGTRLTVL.

This clone was counted only a few times. This sequence joins TRBV6-1 and TRBJ2-5, with D perhaps TRBD1 (6 bases). The CDR3 runs to 14 residues. CDR1 is MNHNS and CDR2 is SASEGT in the germline V gene. Trimming stripped 0 bases from V and 2 bases from J, with 7 bases between. CDR3 DNA: TGTGCCAGCAGTGAAGCAGGGGGACAAGAGACCCAGTACTTC. It yields the protein CASSEAGGQETQYF.

V and J are TRBV9 and TRBJ2-3; no reliable D call. The CDR3 sequence is 16 residues long. Germline V gene data show CDR1 as SGDLS and CDR2 as YYNGEE. The V end was cut by 3 bases, the J end by 0 bases, with 14 bases between. The CDR3, as DNA: TGTGCCAGCAGCGGGGGAAACTACCGTAGCACAGATACGCAGTATTTT. Protein product: CASSGGNYRSTDTQYF.

This clone was observed a handful of times. One end of the junction varies from germline; a read error may be responsible. This chain joins TRBV30 and TRBJ2-1, with D perhaps TRBD2 (5 bases). Germline V gives CDR1 GTSNPN, CDR2 SVGIG (reference sequence). The CDR3 extends over 12 amino acids. CDR3 in amino acids: CACRRRAEGRVF. The CDR3, as DNA: TGTGCCTGCCGTCGCCGGGCTGAAGGGAGAGTCTTC.